This passage covers 23 T cell receptor beta chains from one sample sequenced in a study of regulatory T cells in long-lasting Graves disease. CDR3-region Arm-PCR and iRepertoire HTBI primers produced the TCR beta libraries. TCRdb re-analysed the multiplex PCR reads in MiXCR, keeping a single row per CDR3 protein. Of 500,000 or so distinct CDR3 sequences listed, 12% to 15% were seen once; the top ten hold roughly 15%. Time point specified: newly diagnosed GD, antithyroid drugs for less than 3 months. Following extraction of RNA from PBMCs, that RNA was used to make the TCR library. The same sample was also studied in work on T cells in Graves' hyperthyroidism and ophthalmopathy.

The specimen was peripheral blood mononuclear cells (PBMCs), collected at new diagnosis, from a patient treated with antithyroid drugs. Receptors were obtained from a woman aged 50 to 60 with Graves disease.

This clonotype was found a few times. This chain joins TRBV19 and TRBJ1-2, with unresolved D. V shed 7 bases and J shed 1 base, with 4 bases lying between them. There are 11 residues in the CDR3. CDR1 and CDR2 (germline): LNHDA, SQIVND (reference sequence). CDR3 residues: CASIDNYGYTF. CDR3 sequence (DNA): TGTGCCAGTATCGATAACTATGGCTACACCTTC.

In its sample, this clonotype was seen many times. The V gene is TRBV11-2, the J gene TRBJ2-1; a possible D gene is TRBD2 (5 bases). Per the germline V gene, CDR1 is SGHAT and CDR2 is FQNNGV. The CDR3 covers 18 residues. V lost 0 bases and J lost 0, with 15 bases in between. CDR3 loop: CASSLERDYPHSYNEQFF. In nucleotides, the CDR3 is TGTGCCAGCAGCTTAGAGAGGGATTACCCCCACTCCTACAATGAGCAGTTCTTC.

This clonotype was seen more than once but under ten times. The CDR3 DNA reads as TGCAGTGCCCCCAAGCGGGAGACCCAGTACTTC. Amino acids: CSAPKRETQYF. The V call is TRBV20-1, the J call TRBJ2-5; D possibly corresponds to TRBD2 (5 bases). The length of the CDR3 is 11 residues. Deletions cut 6 bases from V and 5 bases from J, with 10 bases between. Germline V gene sequence: CDR1 DFQATT, CDR2 SNEGSKA (reference sequence).

This clonotype was seen ten or more times. This chain joins TRBV3-1 and TRBJ2-5; D unresolved. The germline gives CDR1 LGHDT, CDR2 YNNKEL (reference sequence). This CDR3 is 12 amino acids long. Trimming pared 2 bases from V and 5 bases from J, leaving 6 bases between. The CDR3: CASSQNYETQYF. In nucleotides, the CDR3 is TGTGCCAGCAGCCAAAATTATGAGACCCAGTACTTC.

The V gene is TRBV7-8, the J gene TRBJ1-4; a possible D gene is TRBD1 (5 bases). The ends were cut back, 5 bases at V and 0 bases at J, with 13 bases in the middle. Germline CDR1 SGHVS, CDR2 FQNEAQ. The CDR3 loop spans 16 amino acids. The CDR3 loop is CASSIEGLATNEKLFF. DNA of the CDR3: TGTGCCAGCAGCATAGAGGGGTTGGCAACTAATGAAAAACTGTTTTTT.

The rearrangement joins TRBV5-1 to TRBJ1-1, with unresolved D. The CDR3 length is 19 residues. With 1 base removed from V and 0 bases from J, the gap between germline ends came to 22 bases. CDR1 SGHRS and CDR2 YFSETQ come from the germline V gene. CDR3 sequence: CASSLKTQFLVNMNTEAFF. Written as DNA, the CDR3 is TGCGCCAGCAGCTTGAAAACACAGTTCCTGGTGAATATGAACACTGAAGCTTTCTTT.

The J gene is TRBJ1-2, the V gene TRBV10-3, with D unresolved. Deletions cut 4 bases from V and 5 bases from J, with 8 bases between. The CDR3 length is 12 residues. Germline lookup yields CDR1 ENHRY and CDR2 SYGVKD. This chain's CDR3 is CAISGEGYGYTF. DNA for the CDR3: TGTGCCATCAGTGGAGAAGGGTATGGCTACACCTTC.

This clonotype has ten or more counts. The chain is built from TRBV28 and TRBJ2-7; TRBD1 agrees at 8 bases. Germline values: CDR1 MDHEN, CDR2 SYDVKM. J was trimmed by 4 bases and V by 5 bases; bases with no gene match: 10. The CDR3 runs to 15 residues. The CDR3 region has the DNA TGTGCCAGCAGTCTTCCCCGGACAGGGTTTTACGAGCAGTACTTC. Translation: CASSLPRTGFYEQYF.

This clonotype was found many times. The gene calls are TRBV28 and TRBJ1-1; the D gene is possibly TRBD1 (5 bases). The germline CDR1 and CDR2 sequences are MDHEN and SYDVKM. V dropped 3 bases and J dropped 4 bases, with 15 bases sitting between them. CDR3 length equals 15 residues. The CDR3 is CASSFWGEEGTEAFF. CDR3 DNA: TGTGCCAGCAGTTTTTGGGGGGAGGAGGGCACTGAAGCTTTCTTT. The variable domain in full, with the rest retrieved from reference TRBV28 and TRBJ1-1, is DVKVTQSSRYLVKRTGEKVFLECVQDMDHENMFWYRQDPGLGLRLIYFSYDVKMKEKGDIPEGYSVSREKKERFSLILESASTNQTSMYLCASSFWGEEGTEAFFGQGTRLTVV.

In this sample, this clonotype turned up many times. The CDR3 spells CASSRGQDSDEQFF. CDR3 sequence (DNA): TGCGCCAGCAGCCGAGGACAGGATTCAGATGAGCAGTTCTTC. The rearrangement uses TRBV5-1 and TRBJ2-1, with TRBD1 matching over 7 bases. The length of the CDR3 is 14 residues. V trimming: 4 bases; J trimming: 8 bases; junction bases outside the gene matches: 9. Germline CDR1 is SGHRS and CDR2 is YFSETQ.

This clonotype has at least ten counts. The rearrangement joins TRBV11-2 to TRBJ2-1; 13 nucleotides align to TRBD2. The J segment lost 8 bases and the V segment lost 3 bases, leaving 10 bases of the junction unmatched. The length of the CDR3 is 17 residues. Germline V gene sequence: CDR1 SGHAT, CDR2 FQNNGV. The CDR3 sequence: CASSLGPGLAGSYEQFF. As DNA, the CDR3 is TGTGCCAGCAGCTTGGGCCCGGGACTAGCGGGAAGTTATGAGCAGTTCTTC. The full variable domain, its missing parts supplied by reference TRBV11-2 and TRBJ2-1, is EAGVAQSPRYKIIEKRQSVAFWCNPISGHATLYWYQQILGQGPKLLIQFQNNGVVDDSQLPKDRFSAERLKGVDSTLKIQPAKLEDSAVYLCASSLGPGLAGSYEQFFGPGTRLTVL.

This clonotype has a handful of counts. The chain combines TRBV28 with TRBJ1-5; 11 bases are a match to TRBD1. Looked up from germline, CDR1 is MDHEN and CDR2 is SYDVKM. CDR3 length equals 14 residues. V lost 6 bases and J lost 7; bases outside the gene matches: 5. The CDR3 DNA sequence: TGTGCCAGCAGCTGGGACAGGGGGTTACAGCCCCAGCATTTT. Translating gives CASSWDRGLQPQHF. Together with reference TRBV28 and TRBJ1-5, the CDR3 gives the full variable domain: DVKVTQSSRYLVKRTGEKVFLECVQDMDHENMFWYRQDPGLGLRLIYFSYDVKMKEKGDIPEGYSVSREKKERFSLILESASTNQTSMYLCASSWDRGLQPQHFGDGTRLSIL.

This clonotype was counted a few times. The J gene is TRBJ2-2, the V gene TRBV19; no firm D call. The V end lost 4 bases, the J end lost 6 bases, and 12 bases lay between the germline ends. The germline V gene has CDR1 LNHDA and CDR2 SQIVND (reference sequence). The CDR3 has 14 residues. The CDR3: CASSNRDSAGELFF. In nucleotides, the CDR3 is TGTGCCAGTAGTAATAGGGATTCGGCCGGGGAGCTGTTTTTT.

This clonotype was recorded at least ten times. The rearrangement joins TRBV28 to TRBJ1-2, with D possibly being TRBD1 (6 bases). With 2 bases removed from V and 3 bases from J, the gap between germline ends came to 13 bases. This CDR3 has 15 amino acids. The V gene's germline CDR1 is MDHEN and CDR2 SYDVKM. CDR3 sequence (DNA): TGTGCCAGCAGTTTACTTGGGGGCGCATACTATGGCTACACCTTC. Translation gives CASSLLGGAYYGYTF.

This clonotype was observed a few times. With a much larger clone just one base away, this may be a read error. V is TRBV11-2 and J is TRBJ2-1, with D perhaps TRBD1 (6 bases). This CDR3 has 15 amino acids. Germline lookup yields CDR1 SGHAT and CDR2 FQNNGV. CDR3 in amino acids: CASSLAADSRIGQLF. In nucleotides, the CDR3 is TGTGCCAGCAGTCTAGCCGCGGACAGCCGCATTGGGCAGCTCTTC.

This clonotype was counted at least ten times. The chain links TRBV29-1 to TRBJ2-3; 9 bases match TRBD2. In germline, CDR1 is SQVTM, CDR2 ANQGSEA. V lost 7 bases and J lost 3; bases outside the gene matches: 11. The CDR3 is made up of 15 amino acids. CDR3 in amino acids: CSGRDRLAGTDTQYF. The CDR3 DNA is TGCAGCGGAAGAGACAGGCTAGCGGGGACAGATACGCAGTATTTT.

In this sample, this clonotype turned up a few times. V usage is TRBV6-1 and J usage is TRBJ2-2; D is perhaps TRBD1 (5 bases). The V end lost 4 bases, the J end lost 6 bases, and 18 bases lay between the germline ends. The CDR3 runs 16 residues. Germline V gene lookup returns CDR1 MNHNS and CDR2 SASEGT. CDR3 region: CASSVDSPISSGELFF. The CDR3 DNA sequence: TGTGCCAGCAGTGTCGACAGTCCCATAAGTTCCGGGGAGCTGTTTTTT.

In this sample, this clonotype turned up many times. The chain uses TRBV4-2 and TRBJ2-3; 10 nucleotides align to TRBD2. This CDR3 is built from 16 residues. The germline V gene has CDR1 LGHNA and CDR2 YNFKEQ. V lost 2 bases and J lost 4; bases outside the gene matches: 6. Written as DNA, the CDR3 is TGTGCCAGCAGCCAATCCTCTAGCGGGAGTTCAGATACGCAGTATTTT. The encoded protein is CASSQSSSGSSDTQYF.

The chain recombines TRBV7-8 with TRBJ2-7; 7 bases agree with TRBD2. The trim removed 1 base at V and 3 bases at J, leaving 6 bases unmatched. The CDR3 contains 15 residues. In germline, CDR1 is SGHVS, CDR2 FQNEAQ. The CDR3 coding sequence is TGTGCCAGCAGCTTAGAGGGAGGGCCTGACTACGAGCAGTACTTC. Its protein is CASSLEGGPDYEQYF. Full variable domain (rest looked up from reference TRBV7-8 and TRBJ2-7): GAGVSQSPRYKVAKRGQDVALRCDPISGHVSLFWYQQALGQGPEFLTYFQNEAQLDKSGLPSDRFFAERPEGSVSTLKIQRTQQEDSAVYLCASSLEGGPDYEQYFGPGTRLTVT.

This clonotype has at least ten counts. The rearrangement joins TRBV30 to TRBJ2-3; a possible D gene is TRBD1 (5 bases). The V end lost 3 bases, the J end lost 0 bases, and 7 bases lay between the germline ends. This CDR3 has 13 residues. Germline lookup yields CDR1 GTSNPN and CDR2 SVGIG (reference sequence). This CDR3 reads CAWSQGSTDTQYF. The CDR3 DNA follows: TGTGCCTGGAGCCAGGGCAGCACAGATACGCAGTATTTT.

This sequence joins TRBV27 and TRBJ2-5; D is possibly TRBD1 (5 bases). There are 13 residues in the CDR3. V was shortened by 8 bases and J by 2 bases, with 12 bases between the two germline ends. The V gene's germline CDR1 is MNHEY and CDR2 SMNVEV (reference sequence). The CDR3 DNA is TGTGCCAGCCCTGTACACAGGCAAGAGACCCAGTACTTC. Translation gives CASPVHRQETQYF.

This clonotype occurred a few times. A much larger clone is a single base away; this may be a read error. The chain combines TRBV6-2 or TRBV6-3 with TRBJ2-2, with D possibly TRBD2 on 6 matching bases. The V end lost 0 bases, the J end lost 4 bases, and 6 bases lay between the germline ends. Germline V gives CDR1 MNHEY, CDR2 SVGEGT. CDR3 length: 14 residues. This CDR3 is CASSYSGGTGELFF. The CDR3, as DNA: TGTGCCAGCAGTTACTCGGGGGGCACCGGGGAGCTGTTTTTT.

The CDR3 DNA sequence: TGCAGCGTTGGCAGGGACGGGGATACGCAGTATTTT. This codes for CSVGRDGDTQYF. The chain joins TRBV29-1 to TRBJ2-3; either TRBD1 or TRBD2 may fit D (5 bases each). Germline V gives CDR1 SQVTM, CDR2 ANQGSEA. Between the trimmed V and J ends, which lost 4 bases and 6 bases, there was a span of 11 bases. This CDR3 has 12 residues.